This TCR beta chain is drawn from a study of blood T cells in healthy people across ages. General study points: The fall in TCR beta diversity per million T cells was roughly linear with age. Unsorted PBMC material precluded a definitive naive versus antigen-experienced comparison. The study lacked donor CMV status, which possibly confounded expanded clonotype changes.

Then a second PCR, running roughly 7 to 11 cycles, was carried out with a sample-barcoded 5' primer and a J-beta primer mix. Tagging of each cDNA molecule was performed by a template-switch adaptor with 12 random nucleotides. One entry per CDR3 protein results from TCRdb running MiXCR on the 5' RACE reads. There are about 290,000 distinct CDR3 sequences in the sample; less than 30% occur only once, and 25% to 35% lies in the top ten. Trimming removed 6 bases from V and 2 bases from J; junction bases left unmatched: 3. This CDR3 is built from 12 residues. Germline values: CDR1 DFQATT, CDR2 SNEGSKA (reference sequence). As concerns this clonotype: Its target is not known.

The clonotype was recovered from a woman in her 70s in good health. The sample comprised blood. The rearrangement uses TRBV20-1 and TRBJ2-7, with 8 bases fitting TRBD1. The chain's CDR3 is CSASDRAYEQYF. CDR3 DNA: TGCAGTGCATCGGACAGGGCCTACGAGCAGTACTTC.